The next 32 T cell receptor beta chains were all read from a single sample in a study of T-cell reconstitution after alpha-beta-depleted transplantation in children. For TCRbeta, the library was prepared with unique molecular identifiers. TCRdb recomputed calls from the PCR reads with MiXCR, one row per CDR3 protein. The sample records about a million distinct CDR3 sequences, about 31% being singletons. The sequencing here drew on PBMCs, mostly from graft donor cells, taken 360 days after TCRalphabeta/CD19-depleted stem cell transplant. All receptors come from a boy under two years old who had a stem cell transplant for SCID, so the T cells may come from the graft donor.

There are many counts of this clonotype. The rearrangement uses TRBV7-2 and TRBJ2-1, with TRBD2 matching over 8 bases. V lost 1 base and J lost 5; bases outside the gene matches: 7. The germline V gene has CDR1 SGHTA and CDR2 FQGNSA. The CDR3 covers 16 residues. The CDR3 coding sequence is TGTGCCAGCAGCTTAGTGCGGGGGGTAAGGAACAATGAGCAGTTCTTC. Translating gives CASSLVRGVRNNEQFF. Variable domain in full (rest from reference TRBV7-2 and TRBJ2-1): GAGVSQSPSNKVTEKGKDVELRCDPISGHTALYWYRQSLGQGLEFLIYFQGNSAPDKSGLPSDRFSAERTGGSVSTLTIQRTQQEDSAVYLCASSLVRGVRNNEQFFGPGTRLTVL.

Only a few counts were recorded for this clonotype. This sequence joins TRBV5-1 and TRBJ2-7; D call uncertain. Per the germline V gene, CDR1 is SGHRS and CDR2 is YFSETQ. The CDR3 is 13 residues long. Trimming took off 0 bases at V and 4 bases at J, with 8 bases between the two ends. The CDR3: CASSLGHRYEQYF. In nucleotides, the CDR3 is TGCGCCAGCAGCTTGGGACATCGATACGAGCAGTACTTC.

This clonotype was observed a handful of times. This rearrangement joins TRBV7-7 to TRBJ2-3; D gene uncertain. V lost 1 base to trimming and J lost 1 base, with 9 bases between them. This CDR3 has 15 amino acids. Germline values: CDR1 SSHAT, CDR2 FNYEAQ (reference sequence). CDR3 coding DNA: TGTGCCAGCAGCTTAGGACCGGACGGCACAGATACGCAGTATTTT. This translates into CASSLGPDGTDTQYF. Full variable domain (remainder filled in from reference TRBV7-7 and TRBJ2-3): GAGVSQSPRYKVTKRGQDVTLRCDPISSHATLYWYQQALGQGPEFLTYFNYEAQPDKSGLPSDRFSAERPEGSISTLTIQRTEQRDSAMYRCASSLGPDGTDTQYFGPGTRLTVL.

This chain connects TRBV20-1 to TRBJ2-7, with D hard to call. Trimming removed 3 bases from V and 0 bases from J, with 6 bases in between. The CDR3 spans 12 residues. Germline assignment: CDR1 DFQATT and CDR2 SNEGSKA (reference sequence). The CDR3 region has the DNA TGCAGTGCTAGCGACCTCTCCTACGAGCAGTACTTC. Translating gives CSASDLSYEQYF.

This clonotype turned up a few times. The chain combines TRBV11-2 with TRBJ2-3; TRBD1 might be the D (6 bases). V was pared by 4 bases and J by 1 base, with 15 bases between. The length of the CDR3 is 16 residues. CDR1 and CDR2 (germline): SGHAT, FQNNGV. CDR3 amino acids: CASSSRTVLRTDTQYF. In nucleotides, the CDR3 is TGTGCCAGCAGCTCCCGGACAGTCCTTCGCACAGATACGCAGTATTTT.

Details on this clonotype: A read error may account for a junction end that differs from germline. The V and J genes are TRBV27 and TRBJ1-6, with D possibly TRBD1 on 5 matching bases. Looked up from germline, CDR1 is MNHEY and CDR2 is SMNVEV (reference sequence). The CDR3 has 15 amino acids. CDR3 sequence (DNA): TGTGCCAACAGTCAACTGGGACCGAGTAATTCACCCCTCCACTTT. Translated, it gives CANSQLGPSNSPLHF.

In its sample, this clonotype was seen a few times. The genes are TRBV29-1 and TRBJ2-5; maybe TRBD2 (6 bases). Trimming removed 6 bases from V and 7 bases from J, with 18 bases in between. This CDR3 has 13 residues. Germline loops: CDR1 SQVTM, CDR2 ANQGSEA. CDR3: CSVPVGGMATQYF. CDR3 DNA: TGCAGCGTGCCTGTTGGGGGGATGGCGACCCAGTACTTC.

This clonotype was counted a single time. The rearrangement links TRBV12-3 or TRBV12-4 to TRBJ2-1; 12 nucleotides agree with TRBD2. This CDR3 spans 15 amino acids. The V and J ends lost 5 bases and 7 bases, in that order; junction bases with no gene match: 6. CDR3 coding DNA: TGTGCCAGCAGTCCCTGGACTAGCGGGGTAAATGAGCAGTTCTTC. It translates to CASSPWTSGVNEQFF.

In this sample, this clonotype turned up a few times. The chain is built from TRBV19 and TRBJ1-1; no definite D call. This CDR3 comprises 16 residues. V was cut by 3 bases and J by 3 bases, with 17 bases left in between. Per the germline V gene, CDR1 is LNHDA and CDR2 is SQIVND (reference sequence). The CDR3 here is CASSMSRVDGYTEAFF. The CDR3 bases are TGTGCCAGTAGTATGTCAAGGGTGGATGGGTACACTGAAGCTTTCTTT.

The CDR3 loop reads CASSQNDRLGGGELFF. CDR3 DNA sequence: TGTGCCAGCAGCCAGAACGACAGACTGGGTGGCGGGGAGCTGTTTTTT. The J gene is TRBJ2-2, the V gene TRBV4-2; perhaps TRBD1 as D (5 bases). Looked up from germline, CDR1 is LGHNA and CDR2 is YNFKEQ. The V gene lost 3 bases and the J gene lost 7 bases, with 18 bases spanning the gap. The CDR3 extends over 16 amino acids.

The chain recombines TRBV5-1 with TRBJ2-5; 9 bases fit TRBD1. CDR3 size: 17 residues. V gave up 4 bases and J gave up 4 bases; unmatched junction bases: 14. The germline CDR1 and CDR2 sequences are SGHRS and YFSETQ. In nucleotides, the CDR3 is TGCGCCAGCAGCACCCGTAATCCGGGACAGGGTACAGAGACCCAGTACTTC. Translation gives CASSTRNPGQGTETQYF.

The genes are TRBV7-2 and TRBJ1-2; 10 nucleotides line up with TRBD1. Germline trimming cut 5 bases from V and 8 bases from J; bases unmatched to any gene: 11. CDR3 length equals 15 residues. Germline V gene sequence: CDR1 SGHTA, CDR2 FQGNSA. In nucleotides, the CDR3 is TGTGCCAGCAGCCTACAAGGGACAGGGGTAGGAGGCTACACCTTC. Translating it yields CASSLQGTGVGGYTF.

This clonotype has a handful of counts. The chain joins TRBV6-5 to TRBJ1-3; tentatively, D is TRBD1 (5 bases). The V gene lost 4 bases and the J gene lost 3 bases, with 13 bases spanning the gap. The CDR3 extends over 15 amino acids. CDR1 and CDR2 from the germline V gene are MNHEY and SVGAGI. In nucleotides, the CDR3 is TGTGCCAGCAGTTTTCCGACAGATCGTGGAAACACCATATATTTT. Its translation is CASSFPTDRGNTIYF.

This clonotype was seen a handful of times. This chain uses TRBV7-8 with TRBJ2-7; TRBD1 might be the D (5 bases). CDR1 is SGHVS, CDR2 FQNEAQ, per germline. This CDR3 is built from 14 residues. V shed 1 base and J shed 3 bases, with 10 bases lying between them. The CDR3 sequence is CASSLVGVGYEQYF. The CDR3 nucleotides read TGTGCCAGCAGCTTAGTAGGGGTTGGCTACGAGCAGTACTTC.

The chain carries TRBV15 and TRBJ1-2, with 7 bases that match TRBD1. J was trimmed by 2 bases and V by 5 bases; bases with no gene match: 8. Germline CDR1 and CDR2: LNHNV and YYDKDF (reference sequence). This CDR3 contains 15 residues. As DNA, the CDR3 is TGTGCCACCAGCGCCCGGGACAGTGGAAACTATGGCTACACCTTC. This translates into CATSARDSGNYGYTF. Combining the CDR3 with reference TRBV15 and TRBJ1-2 gives the whole variable domain DAMVIQNPRYQVTQFGKPVTLSCSQTLNHNVMYWYQQKSSQAPKLLFHYYDKDFNNEADTPDNFQSRRPNTSFCFLDIRSPGLGDTAMYLCATSARDSGNYGYTFGSGTRLTVV.

The chain has TRBV12-3 or TRBV12-4 and TRBJ2-7; a possible D gene is TRBD1 (6 bases). V was trimmed by 2 bases and J by 2 bases, leaving 16 bases between them. The CDR3 is 16 amino acids. In DNA form, the CDR3 reads TGTGCCAGCAGTTTATTATTAGGGGACACAGCCTACGAGCAGTACTTC. Amino acids: CASSLLLGDTAYEQYF.

This chain uses TRBV11-1 with TRBJ2-1; 9 bases are shared with TRBD2. The trim removed 0 bases at V and 3 bases at J, leaving 12 bases unmatched. CDR1 SGHAT and CDR2 FQDESV come from the germline V gene (reference sequence). The length of the CDR3 is 19 residues. In DNA form, the CDR3 reads TGTGCCAGCAGCTTAGCGCCCGACCATAGCGGGGGCCTCTACAATGAGCAGTTCTTC. Its translation is CASSLAPDHSGGLYNEQFF.

The chain recombines TRBV4-3 with TRBJ1-1; D remains unclear. In germline, CDR1 is LGHNA, CDR2 YSLEER. The CDR3 extends over 15 amino acids. V was cut by 0 bases and J by 5 bases, with 13 bases left in between. CDR3 DNA sequence: TGCGCCAGCAGCCAAGATAATCCGGGAAGGACTGAAGCTTTCTTT. Translating it yields CASSQDNPGRTEAFF.

The J gene is TRBJ2-5, the V gene TRBV2; D is uncertain. The germline V gene has CDR1 SNHLY and CDR2 FYNNEI. CDR3 length: 13 residues. The V and J ends lost 6 bases and 4 bases respectively, with 12 bases between them. CDR3 amino acids: CASSETKRETQYF. In DNA, the CDR3 is TGTGCCAGCAGCGAAACGAAGCGAGAGACCCAGTACTTC.

The gene calls are TRBV12-3 or TRBV12-4 and TRBJ2-1; 7 bases map to TRBD2. There are 13 residues in the CDR3. V shed 3 bases and J 7 bases; nucleotides not matched to a gene: 3. The CDR3 DNA is TGTGCCAGCAGTTTTGGGACTAATAATGAGCAGTTCTTC. This sequence encodes CASSFGTNNEQFF.

In this sample, this clonotype turned up once. The V gene is TRBV20-1, the J gene TRBJ2-7, with 9 bases lining up with TRBD1. CDR1 DFQATT and CDR2 SNEGSKA come from the germline V gene (reference sequence). J gave up 9 bases and V 3 bases, and 9 bases lay outside the gene matches. The CDR3 is 13 amino acids. CDR3 residues: CSARETGGGVQYF. Here the CDR3 DNA reads TGCAGTGCTAGGGAAACAGGGGGCGGCGTGCAGTACTTC.

This clonotype turned up a few times. The chain combines TRBV28 with TRBJ2-3, with 11 nucleotides matching TRBD2. This CDR3 has 16 residues. Germline lookup yields CDR1 MDHEN and CDR2 SYDVKM. V shed 6 bases and J 2 bases; nucleotides not matched to a gene: 7. The CDR3 DNA reads TGTGCCAGCAGCTCCGCTAGCGGGGGGTTCACAGATACGCAGTATTTT. Residues: CASSSASGGFTDTQYF.

This clonotype occurred a few times. The chain employs TRBV5-1 and TRBJ2-7; D perhaps matches TRBD1 (5 bases). Germline-derived CDR1 and CDR2 are SGHRS and YFSETQ. The CDR3 consists of 13 residues. Between the trimmed V and J ends, which lost 6 bases and 2 bases, there was a span of 12 bases. CDR3 coding DNA: TGCGCCAGCAAAAAGGAACAGGCCTACGAGCAGTACTTC. It specifies CASKKEQAYEQYF.

The V gene is TRBV20-1, the J gene TRBJ2-7; D unclear. V lost 0 bases and J 0 bases, leaving 12 bases between the germline ends. The germline gives CDR1 DFQATT, CDR2 SNEGSKA (reference sequence). The CDR3 runs 15 residues. The CDR3: CSARDLGGYSYEQYF. CDR3 nucleotide sequence: TGCAGTGCTAGAGATCTGGGCGGCTACTCCTACGAGCAGTACTTC.

In its sample, this clonotype was seen once. The chain carries TRBV7-2 and TRBJ2-3; D might be TRBD2 (6 bases). CDR3 size: 17 residues. V lost 5 bases, J lost 3 bases, and 21 bases lay in between. Germline-derived CDR1 and CDR2 are SGHTA and FQGNSA. The CDR3 region has the DNA TGTGCCAGCAGCCGTGATTCTCTGGCGGGGCAAACAGATACGCAGTATTTT. Its translation is CASSRDSLAGQTDTQYF.

This chain joins TRBV7-9 and TRBJ2-5; the D gene is possibly TRBD1 (7 bases). The germline V and J ends were trimmed by 5 bases and 5 bases, with 12 bases remaining between them. Germline-derived CDR1 and CDR2 are SEHNR and FQNEAQ (reference sequence). This CDR3 has 13 amino acids. This CDR3 reads CASSMAGGETQYF. CDR3 nucleotide sequence: TGTGCCAGCAGCATGGCAGGGGGGGAGACCCAGTACTTC.

This clonotype was observed a handful of times. V gene TRBV20-1 combines with J gene TRBJ1-3; 9 nucleotides agree with TRBD1. Germline CDR1 is DFQATT and CDR2 is SNEGSKA (reference sequence). The trim removed 4 bases at V and 4 bases at J, leaving 2 bases unmatched. CDR3 length: 13 residues. Here the CDR3 reads CSAKGTGGNTIYF. The DNA of the CDR3 is TGCAGTGCTAAGGGGACAGGGGGAAACACCATATATTTT.

The V and J genes are TRBV6-2 or TRBV6-3 and TRBJ2-3; D uncertain. The V gene lost 3 bases and the J gene lost 3 bases, with 10 bases spanning the gap. Germline CDR1 and CDR2: MNHEY and SVGEGT. The CDR3 contains 14 residues. CDR3 coding DNA: TGTGCCAGCAGTTATATAGGAAGAACAGATACGCAGTATTTT. Residues: CASSYIGRTDTQYF.

The chain employs TRBV2 and TRBJ2-7; no definite D call. The V and J ends lost 8 bases and 7 bases respectively, with 15 bases between them. Germline V gene sequence: CDR1 SNHLY, CDR2 FYNNEI. The CDR3 extends over 12 amino acids. Here the CDR3 DNA reads TGTGCCAGCTCTAACCCCGTTGTTGAGCAGTACTTC. This codes for CASSNPVVEQYF.

The V call is TRBV5-1, the J call TRBJ1-2; a weak D match, TRBD1 (5 bases). The CDR3 sequence is 14 residues long. Germline values: CDR1 SGHRS, CDR2 YFSETQ. V lost 6 bases and J lost 0, with 12 bases in between. DNA of the CDR3: TGCGCCAGCACCCAGGGCCCAACTAACTATGGCTACACCTTC. Translating it yields CASTQGPTNYGYTF.

This clonotype was seen a handful of times. The chain carries TRBV4-1 and TRBJ2-7; TRBD2 aligns across 11 bases. This CDR3 region has 16 residues. Germline V gene sequence: CDR1 MGHRA, CDR2 YSYEKL. Unmatched junction bases numbered 8, after V lost 4 bases and J lost 3 bases. The CDR3 protein is CASSPPGLAGYYEQYF. DNA of the CDR3: TGCGCCAGCAGCCCCCCCGGACTAGCGGGTTACTACGAGCAGTACTTC.

The chain combines TRBV2 with TRBJ1-1; TRBD1 aligns across 9 bases. The trim removed 5 bases at V and 0 bases at J, leaving 7 bases unmatched. The CDR3 is made up of 16 amino acids. Germline values: CDR1 SNHLY, CDR2 FYNNEI. CDR3 sequence reads: CASSLQGAQMNTEAFF. The CDR3 region has the DNA TGTGCCAGCAGTCTACAGGGGGCACAAATGAACACTGAAGCTTTCTTT.